These T cell receptor beta chains were read from a single sample in a study of blood T cell repertoires in COVID-19. Some clones are missing from TCRdb's copy, which holds only in-frame ones; the method was immunoSEQ multiplex PCR. The sample comprises over 80,000 clones, around 93% of which are singletons, and roughly 2% rests with the top ten. Sequencing used peripheral blood. Source of these receptors: a human donor with active COVID-19. The donor label of this sample is uncertain. The CDR3 runs from the conserved cysteine through the conserved F or W. D genes are given only for firm matches. Expanded clones are given a class, and other clones once, few, many or no size at all.

V	J	D	size	DNA	CDR3
TRBV19	TRBJ2-1	-	-	TGTGCCAGCGGGCCCCACAGGGATCGCTCCTACAATGAGCAGTTCTTC	CASGPHRDRSYNEQFF
TRBV5-4	TRBJ1-1	TRBD1	-	TGTGCCAGCAGCGGGGACAGGGCCAACACTGAAGCTTTCTTT	CASSGDRANTEAFF
TRBV2	TRBJ2-7	-	-	TGTGCCAGCAGTCGACAGGCTGCAACCTACGAGCAGTACTTC	CASSRQAATYEQYF
TRBV6-1	TRBJ1-5	-	-	TGTGCCAGCAGTGAAGCGGCGGGAGGCAATCAGCCCCAGCATTTT	CASSEAAGGNQPQHF
TRBV12-3/TRBV12-4	TRBJ1-2	-	-	TGTGCCAGCAGTGGGGGCCCAGAGTTGGCGGCCACCTTC	CASSGGPELAATF
TRBV6-6	TRBJ1-5	TRBD1	-	TGTGCCAGCAGCCCTAGGACAGGGGGGCATCAGCCCCAGCATTTT	CASSPRTGGHQPQHF
TRBV5-1	TRBJ2-5	TRBD2	-	TGCGCCAGCACCATTACTAGCGGGGAAGAGACCCAGTACTTC	CASTITSGEETQYF
TRBV19	TRBJ1-2	TRBD1	once	TGTGCCAGTAGTGCCTCGGGACAGGCGAAAGGCTACACCTTC	CASSASGQAKGYTF
TRBV27	TRBJ2-7	TRBD1	-	TGTGCCAGCAGTTTATCGATAAAGGGACAGGGGGCTTTCTACGAGCAGTACTTC	CASSLSIKGQGAFYEQYF
TRBV9	TRBJ2-3	TRBD1	once	TGTGCCAGCAGCGTAGGGACAGGGGTGTATGGAGATACGCAGTATTTT	CASSVGTGVYGDTQYF
TRBV28	TRBJ1-2	TRBD1	once	TGTGCCAGCAGTTTATGGGACAGGGGTACCGCCTTC	CASSLWDRGTAF
TRBV7-3	TRBJ1-4	TRBD1	-	TGTGCCAGCAGCCCGACAGGGGGTAATGAAAAACTGTTTTTT	CASSPTGGNEKLFF
TRBV2	TRBJ2-7	-	-	TGTGCCACCCAAGCTAGGAATTCCTACGAGCAGTACTTC	CATQARNSYEQYF
TRBV5-4	TRBJ1-5	-	-	TGTGCCAGCAGCTTGGACGGACAGAACAATCAGCCCCAGCATTTT	CASSLDGQNNQPQHF
TRBV11-1	TRBJ2-7	TRBD1	-	TGTGCCAGCAGCTTAATCAGGGGGACAGGACAATACGAGCAGTACTTC	CASSLIRGTGQYEQYF
TRBV5-1	TRBJ1-1	-	-	TGCGCCAGCAGCTTGGGGCACGACACTGAAGCTTTCTTT	CASSLGHDTEAFF
TRBV29-1	TRBJ1-1	-	-	TGCAGCGTTGAAGAGGGCTTCGGCACTGAAGCTTTCTTT	CSVEEGFGTEAFF
TRBV28	TRBJ1-2	-	-	TGTGCCAGCAGCATACGCCAGGGATGGCCAAACTATGGCTACACCTTC	CASSIRQGWPNYGYTF
TRBV3-1/TRBV3-2	TRBJ2-1	-	-	TGTGCCAGCAGCCTAAGGAGTAATCTCCAGCAGTTCTTC	CASSLRSNLQQFF
TRBV7-9	TRBJ2-7	-	-	TGTGCCAGCAGCTTAGAACCGGGGACTCGCTCCGAGCAGTACTTC	CASSLEPGTRSEQYF
TRBV5-1	TRBJ2-6	TRBD1	-	TGCGCCAGCAGCTTGGAAGGGACAGGGGTTTCCTCTGGGGCCAACGTCCTGACTTTC	CASSLEGTGVSSGANVLTF
TRBV12-3/TRBV12-4	TRBJ2-1	-	-	TGTGCCAGCAGTTTTTTTTTCGGGGATGAGCAGTTCTTC	CASSFFFGDEQFF
TRBV6-1	TRBJ1-2	TRBD1	once	TGTGCCAGCAGTGAGTGGGACAGTCGGGGCTACACCTTC	CASSEWDSRGYTF
TRBV4-1	TRBJ2-1	TRBD2	-	TGCGCCAGCAGCCAAGATCGGGTAGCGGGGGCCCTTCGTACCAGCTCCTACAATGAGCAGTTCTTC	CASSQDRVAGALRTSSYNEQFF
TRBV7-9	TRBJ1-6	-	-	TGTGCCAGCAGCCCTTGGGACATCGATAATTCACCCCTCCACTTT	CASSPWDIDNSPLHF
TRBV2	TRBJ2-5	TRBD1	-	TGTGCCAGCAGTGACGTTGACAGGGGGCTCGGGACCCAGTACTTC	CASSDVDRGLGTQYF
TRBV6-6	TRBJ1-2	TRBD1	-	TGTGCCAGCAGTCCGACCCTTAGGACAGGGGAACCTCGTGGTGGCTACACCTTC	CASSPTLRTGEPRGGYTF
TRBV19	TRBJ2-1	-	-	TGTGCCAGTAGTATTGAGGACAGCTCCTACAATGAGCAGTTCTTC	CASSIEDSSYNEQFF
TRBV18	TRBJ2-2	TRBD1	once	TGTGCCAGCTCACAATTGGACAGGGGGCCTAACACCGGGGAGCTGTTTTTT	CASSQLDRGPNTGELFF
TRBV2	TRBJ1-1	TRBD1	few	TGTGCCAGCAGCGTAACAGGGGGCCCCACTGAAGCTTTCTTT	CASSVTGGPTEAFF
TRBV5-1	TRBJ2-1	TRBD1	-	TGCGCCAGCAGCTTGGACAGGGGGCTCGTGATTGAGCAGTTCTTC	CASSLDRGLVIEQFF
TRBV19	TRBJ2-7	-	-	TGTGCCAGTAGCCCTGGACAGTCCTACGAGCAGTACTTC	CASSPGQSYEQYF
TRBV5-1	TRBJ2-3	-	-	TGCGCCAGCAGCACCGGGATTTTTATAACAGATACGCAGTATTTT	CASSTGIFITDTQYF
TRBV18	TRBJ2-7	TRBD1	-	TGTGCCAGCTCACCGGGACAGCGATTACCCTACGAGCAGTACTTC	CASSPGQRLPYEQYF
TRBV2	TRBJ2-7	-	few	TGTGCCAGCAGAGAAGGACATACCTACGAGCAGTACTTC	CASREGHTYEQYF
TRBV5-1	TRBJ2-5	TRBD1	-	TGCGCCAGCAGCCTCACGGGACAGGGACCGGGAACCCAGTACTTC	CASSLTGQGPGTQYF
TRBV18	TRBJ1-1	TRBD1	-	TGTGCCAGCTCACCGCAAGCCCTACAGGGGACGGGGACTGAAGCTTTCTTT	CASSPQALQGTGTEAFF
TRBV19	TRBJ2-3	TRBD2	-	TGTGCCAGTAGTCCCGGACTAGCGGGGGGCAACACAGATACGCAGTATTTT	CASSPGLAGGNTDTQYF
TRBV6-5	TRBJ2-3	-	-	TGTGCCAGCAGGTCGGACAACGGACGTACAGATACGCAGTATTTT	CASRSDNGRTDTQYF
TRBV6-6	TRBJ1-2	TRBD1	once	TGTGCCAGCAGTTACAACCGGGACAGTGGGGGCTACACCTTC	CASSYNRDSGGYTF
TRBV28	TRBJ1-3	TRBD1	-	TGTGCCAGCAGTTTAAACGGGGACAGGGGGCTTGGAAACACCATATATTTT	CASSLNGDRGLGNTIYF
TRBV5-8	TRBJ1-2	TRBD1	-	TGTGCCAGCAGCTTTGCCGGGGGACAGGGAGATGGCTACACCTTC	CASSFAGGQGDGYTF
TRBV7-2	TRBJ1-5	TRBD1	-	TGTGCCAGCAGCTTAGGGACAGGGGATCTCAATCAGCCCCAGCATTTT	CASSLGTGDLNQPQHF
TRBV9	TRBJ2-1	TRBD2	few	TGTGCCAGCAGCCAAAAGGGACTAGCGGGGTACAATGAGCAGTTCTTC	CASSQKGLAGYNEQFF
TRBV11-3	TRBJ1-1	-	once	TGTGCCAGCAGCCTTAGTAATCGGGGCACTGAAGCTTTCTTT	CASSLSNRGTEAFF
TRBV5-1	TRBJ2-7	TRBD1	-	TGCGCCAGCAGCTTGGACTCCGGGACAGGGGTCTTC	CASSLDSGTGVF
TRBV5-1	TRBJ2-3	-	-	TGCGCCAGCAGCCCGATACTAAACACAGATACGCAGTATTTT	CASSPILNTDTQYF
TRBV6-2/TRBV6-3	TRBJ1-1	-	-	TGTGCCAGCAGTTACTTTCAGGGGCCCGACACTGAAGCTTTCTTT	CASSYFQGPDTEAFF